This TCR beta chain was retrieved from a study of blood T cell repertoires in COVID-19 (dated by TCRdb to the early 2020s). Regarding the study in general: Samples from collaborators originated in the United States, Italy and Spain and spanned both the acute and convalescent phases of COVID-19. The prospective study material was composed of cDNA or gDNA derived from T cells, B-cell-depleted T cells, or PBMCs. Deeply sampled blood TCRbeta repertoires from subjects exposed to, actively infected with, or recovered from COVID-19 were included in the dataset. A freely available public database, intended as a resource for researchers studying the immune response to SARS-CoV-2, is where the repertoires were released. Samples were obtained from the ongoing ImmuneRACE study (first 160 participants) and from about 1,300 subjects provided by 6 global collaborators. Nearly every sample came with metadata listing a de-identified subject ID, COVID-19 status, age in years and sex. Where available, HLA class I and class II types were obtained from metadata supplied by the sample provider rather than from assay-based typing.

On this clone: What antigen it recognizes has not been identified. One base away there is no much larger clone; base qualities are not given.

Participants in the prospective study were enrolled through a virtual design, were aged about 18 to 100 years, and lived in roughly 24 United States geographic areas. Cohort assignment in the prospective study relied on participant-reported clinical history from a screening survey and a study questionnaire. Recovered participants in ImmuneRACE Cohort 3 were defined by two consecutive negative NP/OP PCR tests, clearance by a healthcare professional, or resolution of symptoms. Mobile phlebotomists in the prospective study collected whole blood, serum and a nasopharyngeal or oropharyngeal swab from every participant. Additional blood draws and questionnaires over an approximately 2-month period could optionally be provided by prospective study participants. Before DNA extraction, prospective study blood samples were shipped either frozen or at room temperature. In the germline V gene (reference sequence), CDR1 corresponds to LNHDA and CDR2 to SQIVND. Inclusive of the bounding cysteine and phenylalanine, the CDR3 is 15 residues long. The sequence is cut down to CDR3 DNA, 45 bases in frame from base 1. The junction shows trimming of 0 bases on V and 5 bases on J, and the gene matches do not reach 3 bases of it.

The full study reports these points: The amount of clinical and demographic metadata varied by source and participant and was provided uncurated.

The immunoSEQ Assay, a bias-controlled multiplex PCR, was used to amplify TCRbeta CDR3 regions from genomic DNA. Under the source paper's analysis protocol: The number of nucleated cells in each sample was estimated from the amplification of reference gene primers within the assay. To quantify the absolute abundance of each unique TCRbeta CDR3 rearrangement, sequence reads were collapsed and filtered. For each sample, productive Simpson clonality was calculated by taking the square root of Simpson's diversity index across productive rearrangements. As stored in TCRdb, this immuneACCESS dataset retains in-frame rearrangements with V and J assigned. A fraction of the clones does not appear; measured against another copy, unresolved V genes explain less than half of the discrepancy, and the remainder lacks a known reason. V and J calls plus clone size are reproduced from that table; the DNA served to infer D and trimming. Here the sample has about 330,000 clones; over 75% occur a single time. Together, the top ten hold about 5% of the sample.

Sequencing used PBMCs or T cells enriched from blood (not recorded which). This TCR derives from a woman in her 30s who had recovered from COVID-19. The rearranged chain carries TRBV19 and TRBJ2-1, and TRBD2 matches 8 of the central bases. The CDR3 protein: CASSIDGGDDNEQFF. The DNA is as follows: TGTGCCAGTAGTATAGACGGGGGGGATGACAATGAGCAGTTCTTC.